The 3 T cell receptor beta chains below come from one sample, sequenced in a study of blood T cell repertoires in COVID-19. TCRdb keeps only in-frame clones here, not all; method: immunoSEQ multiplex PCR. The table shows roughly 320,000 clones, with about 87% occurring only once. Sequences were obtained from peripheral blood. These receptors all stem from a woman between 45 and 65 years old with COVID-19, enrolled during active disease.

This clone was recorded only once. The chain couples TRBV7-2 to TRBJ2-4; D perhaps matches TRBD1 (6 bases). From germline, CDR1 is SGHTA and CDR2 FQGNSA. The CDR3 consists of 16 residues. V lost 1 base, J lost 5 bases, and 15 bases lay in between. This chain's CDR3 is CASSLVAGAMQNIQYF. Here the CDR3 DNA reads TGTGCCAGCAGCTTAGTAGCAGGGGCCATGCAAAACATTCAGTACTTC.

The V gene is TRBV5-1, the J gene TRBJ1-1; tentatively, D is TRBD1 (5 bases). This CDR3 is built from 15 residues. Looked up from germline, CDR1 is SGHRS and CDR2 is YFSETQ. V was cut by 0 bases and J by 3 bases, with 12 bases left in between. The CDR3 DNA follows: TGCGCCAGCAGCTTGGACGAAGGGGTCCACACTGAAGCTTTCTTT. It specifies CASSLDEGVHTEAFF. Drawing the rest from reference TRBV5-1 and TRBJ1-1, the complete variable domain is KAGVTQTPRYLIKTRGQQVTLSCSPISGHRSVSWYQQTPGQGLQFLFEYFSETQRNKGNFPGRFSGRQFSNSRSEMNVSTLELGDSALYLCASSLDEGVHTEAFFGQGTRLTVV.

The J gene is TRBJ1-1, the V gene TRBV19; tentatively, D is TRBD1 (5 bases). The germline V gene has CDR1 LNHDA and CDR2 SQIVND (reference sequence). V dropped 1 base and J dropped 3 bases, with 9 bases sitting between them. The CDR3 sequence is 14 residues long. The CDR3 protein is CASSIAQGYTEAFF. For the CDR3, the DNA is TGTGCCAGTAGTATAGCTCAGGGATACACTGAAGCTTTCTTT.